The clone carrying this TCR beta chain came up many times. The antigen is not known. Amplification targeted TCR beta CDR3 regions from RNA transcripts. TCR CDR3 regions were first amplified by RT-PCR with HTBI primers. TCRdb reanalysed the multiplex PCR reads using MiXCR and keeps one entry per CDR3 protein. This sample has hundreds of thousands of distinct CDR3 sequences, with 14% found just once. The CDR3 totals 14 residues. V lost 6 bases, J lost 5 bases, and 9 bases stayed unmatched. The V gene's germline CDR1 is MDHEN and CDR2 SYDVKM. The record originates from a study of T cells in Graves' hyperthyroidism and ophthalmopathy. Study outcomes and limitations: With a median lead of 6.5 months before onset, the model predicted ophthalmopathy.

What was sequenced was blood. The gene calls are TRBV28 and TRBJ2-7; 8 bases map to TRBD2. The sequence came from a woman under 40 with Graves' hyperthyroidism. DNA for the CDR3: TGTGCCAGCAGCCACCGGGAGGGATATAACGAGCAGTACTTC. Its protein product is CASSHREGYNEQYF.